The sequence of this T cell receptor (beta chain) was determined in a study of T cells after yellow fever vaccination. Whole-study context: Where fractions had low cell numbers, libraries were prepared from them with the SMART-Seq v4 Ultra Low Input RNA kit. The study, taken as a whole, reports: Post-booster repertoires again held most primary-vaccination clones (roughly 95% CD4, 80% to 90% CD8). A small proportion of clonotypes was detected in both the CD4 and CD8 compartments.

Unmatched junction bases numbered 9, after V lost 6 bases and J lost 7 bases. The CDR3 is 13 residues long. The V gene's germline CDR1 is DFQATT and CDR2 SNEGSKA (reference sequence). Using its own MiXCR run on the 5' RACE reads, TCRdb lists one record per CDR3 protein. The sample consists of 600,000 to 750,000 distinct CDR3 sequences, 12% of them appearing once. This clonotype was picked up many times. The antigen remains undetermined. This receptor was taken from a man in his thirties or forties who received the YFV17D yellow fever vaccine. Sequencing was performed on PBMCs, taken on the day of the yellow fever booster vaccination. The chain recombines TRBV20-1 with TRBJ2-7, with 10 bases fitting TRBD2. CDR3 bases: TGCAGTGCGCCCGGGACTAGCGTTGGAGAGCAGTACTTC. It specifies CSAPGTSVGEQYF.